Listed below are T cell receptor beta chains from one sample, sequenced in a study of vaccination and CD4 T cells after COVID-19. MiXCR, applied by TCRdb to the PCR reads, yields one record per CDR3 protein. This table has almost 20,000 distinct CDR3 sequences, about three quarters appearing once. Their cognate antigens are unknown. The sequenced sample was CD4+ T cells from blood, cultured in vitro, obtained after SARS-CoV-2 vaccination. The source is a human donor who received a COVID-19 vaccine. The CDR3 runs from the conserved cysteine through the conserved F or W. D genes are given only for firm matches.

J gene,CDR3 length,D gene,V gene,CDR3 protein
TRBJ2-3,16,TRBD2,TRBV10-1,CASSELAGVRTDTQYF
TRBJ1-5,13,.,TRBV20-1,CSASRTGNQPQHF
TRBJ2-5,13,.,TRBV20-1,CSASLRRAETQYF
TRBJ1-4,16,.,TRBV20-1,CSARGFTTATNEKLFF
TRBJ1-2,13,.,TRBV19,CASSIEGGYGYTF
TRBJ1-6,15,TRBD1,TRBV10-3,CAISGTGGRSSPLHF
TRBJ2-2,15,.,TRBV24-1,CATRSGRTPTGELFF
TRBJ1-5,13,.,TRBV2,CASRTYSNQPQHF
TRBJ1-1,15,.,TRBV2,CASSEAGGWGTEAFF
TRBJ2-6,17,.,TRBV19,CASSIAQGDPGANVLTF
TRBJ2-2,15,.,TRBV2,CARRSGVGNTGELFF
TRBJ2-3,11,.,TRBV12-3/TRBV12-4,CASTLGDTQYF
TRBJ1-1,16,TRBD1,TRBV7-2,CASSVGHRGGNTEAFF
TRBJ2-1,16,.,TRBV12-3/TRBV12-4,CASSLQGGTLFNEQFF
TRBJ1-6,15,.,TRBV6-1,CASSDYRVKGSPLHF
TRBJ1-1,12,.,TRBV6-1,CASSRGGTEAFF
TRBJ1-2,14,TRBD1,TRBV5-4,CASSPGQGAYGYTF
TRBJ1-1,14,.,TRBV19,CASSISGANTEAFF
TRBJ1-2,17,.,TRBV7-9,CASSSRLNQGLDYGYTF
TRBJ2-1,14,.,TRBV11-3,CASSLTRGDNEQFF
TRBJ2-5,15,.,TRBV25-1,CASSEFRVGQETQYF
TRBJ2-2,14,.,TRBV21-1,CARRQGAWTGELFF
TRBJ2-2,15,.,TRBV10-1,CASSRTGSDGRELFF
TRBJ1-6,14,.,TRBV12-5,CASGLGRRDSPLHF
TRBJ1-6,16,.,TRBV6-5,CASSYSRGSHNSPLHF
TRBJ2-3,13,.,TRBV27,CASRTGSTDTQYF
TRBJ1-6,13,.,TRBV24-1,CATRGAGNSPLHF